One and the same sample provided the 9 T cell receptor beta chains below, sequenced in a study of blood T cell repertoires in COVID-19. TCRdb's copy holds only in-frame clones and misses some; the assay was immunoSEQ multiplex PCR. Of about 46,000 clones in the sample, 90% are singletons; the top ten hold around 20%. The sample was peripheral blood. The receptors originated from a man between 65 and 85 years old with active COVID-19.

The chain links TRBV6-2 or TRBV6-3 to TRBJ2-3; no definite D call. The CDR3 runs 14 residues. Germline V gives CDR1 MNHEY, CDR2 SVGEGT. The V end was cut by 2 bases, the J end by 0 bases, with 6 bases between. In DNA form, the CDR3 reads TGTGCCAGCAGTTACATCGAGAGCACAGATACGCAGTATTTT. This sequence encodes CASSYIESTDTQYF.

CDR3 loop: CASSFLRGPHTGELFF. The CDR3 bases are TGTGCCAGCAGCTTTTTAAGGGGCCCCCACACCGGGGAGCTGTTTTTT. This chain uses TRBV7-9 with TRBJ2-2; tentative D call: TRBD1 (5 bases). Trimming left V 3 bases short and J 3 bases short, with 14 bases between. This CDR3 has 16 amino acids. Per germline, CDR1 SEHNR and CDR2 FQNEAQ (reference sequence). The whole variable domain, remainder taken from reference TRBV7-9 and TRBJ2-2, is DTGVSQNPRHKITKRGQNVTFRCDPISEHNRLYWYRQTLGQGPEFLTYFQNEAQLEKSRLLSDRFSAERPKGSFSTLEIQRTEQGDSAMYLCASSFLRGPHTGELFFGEGSRLTVL.

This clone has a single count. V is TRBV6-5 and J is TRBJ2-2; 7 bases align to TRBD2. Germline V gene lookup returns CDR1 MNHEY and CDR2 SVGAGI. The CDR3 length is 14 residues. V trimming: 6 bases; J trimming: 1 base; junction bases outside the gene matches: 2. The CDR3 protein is CASRPGGNTGELFF. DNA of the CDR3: TGTGCCAGCAGGCCGGGGGGGAACACCGGGGAGCTGTTTTTT.

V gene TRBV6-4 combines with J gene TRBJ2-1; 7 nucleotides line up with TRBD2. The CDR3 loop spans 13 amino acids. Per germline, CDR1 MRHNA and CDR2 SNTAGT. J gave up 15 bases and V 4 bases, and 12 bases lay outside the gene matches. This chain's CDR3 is CASSVGRETVLFF. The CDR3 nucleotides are TGTGCCAGCAGTGTGGGGCGGGAGACGGTGTTGTTCTTC.

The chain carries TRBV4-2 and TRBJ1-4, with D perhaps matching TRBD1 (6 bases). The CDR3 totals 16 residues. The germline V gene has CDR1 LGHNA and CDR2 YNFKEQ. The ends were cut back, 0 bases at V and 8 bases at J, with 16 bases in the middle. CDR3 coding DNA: TGTGCCAGCAGCCAAGATACTGGCAGGGGAAAGGAAAAACTGTTTTTT. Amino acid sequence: CASSQDTGRGKEKLFF.

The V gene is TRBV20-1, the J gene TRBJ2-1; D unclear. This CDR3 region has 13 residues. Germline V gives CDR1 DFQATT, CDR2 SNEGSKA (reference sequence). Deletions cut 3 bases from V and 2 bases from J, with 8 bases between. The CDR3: CSASLFPYNEQFF. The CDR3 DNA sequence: TGCAGTGCTAGTCTATTCCCCTACAATGAGCAGTTCTTC.

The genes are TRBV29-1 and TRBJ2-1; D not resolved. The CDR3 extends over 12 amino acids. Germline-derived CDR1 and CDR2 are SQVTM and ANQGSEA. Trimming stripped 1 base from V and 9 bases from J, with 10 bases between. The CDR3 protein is CSVEAPSGEQFF. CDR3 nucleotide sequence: TGCAGCGTTGAAGCGCCCTCGGGTGAGCAGTTCTTC.

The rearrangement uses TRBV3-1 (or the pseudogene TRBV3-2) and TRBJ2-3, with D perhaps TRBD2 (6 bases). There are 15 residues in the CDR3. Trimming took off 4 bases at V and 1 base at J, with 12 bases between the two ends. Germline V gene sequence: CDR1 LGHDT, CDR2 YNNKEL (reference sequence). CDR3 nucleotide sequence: TGTGCCAGCAGCCCAACCCCGGGGGGCACAGATACGCAGTATTTT. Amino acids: CASSPTPGGTDTQYF.

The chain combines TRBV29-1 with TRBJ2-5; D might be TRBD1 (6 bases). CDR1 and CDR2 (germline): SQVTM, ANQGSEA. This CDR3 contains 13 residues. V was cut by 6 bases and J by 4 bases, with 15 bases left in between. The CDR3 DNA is TGCAGCGTCGGCTGGGGGCGACGAGAGACCCAGTACTTC. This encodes CSVGWGRRETQYF. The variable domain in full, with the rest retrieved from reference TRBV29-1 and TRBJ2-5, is SAVISQKPSRDICQRGTSLTIQCQVDSQVTMMFWYRQQPGQSLTLIATANQGSEATYESGFVIDKFPISRPNLTFSTLTVSNMSPEDSSIYLCSVGWGRRETQYFGPGTRLLVL.